This T cell receptor (beta chain) was recovered during a study of immune cell composition in non-small cell lung cancer (dated by TCRdb to the late 2010s). Looking at the study overall: Histologic subtype, mainly lung adenocarcinoma or squamous cell carcinoma, was assigned on the basis of H&E together with p63, CK5, Napsin A and TTF-1 immunohistochemistry. In supplementary cohort #1, which comprised more than 8 lung adenocarcinoma cases, paired tumour/lung TCR-beta sequencing was performed and TIL populations were generated so that tumour reactivity could be assessed. TCR-beta sequencing from Adaptive Biotechnologies was done on over 31 paired sets of NSCLC tumour and non-adjacent lung specimens and on just over 25 tumour-only specimens. A few tumour specimens that had TCR-beta data belonged to rare histological subtypes and were left out of the subtype comparisons. Broader findings and caveats from the paper: Lung squamous cell carcinoma tumours had significantly higher Top 10 clone scores and productive clonality than lung adenocarcinoma tumours. Nearly half of NSCLC cases had tumour-associated clones >0.5%, found in 30% to 35% of adenocarcinomas compared with under 80% of squamous carcinomas. The reactivity cohort was only about nine cases, and tumour-reactive clones were not shown to share sequences with the dominant in vivo tumour-associated clones. In approximately nine adenocarcinoma cases, a strong correlation was found between maximal tumour-associated clone frequency and TIL tumour reactivity, whereas no such correlation was found between overall clonality and TIL tumour reactivity. No significant correlation was found between tumour TCR-beta clonality and smoking pack-years.

A two-step multiplex PCR was used to amplify TCR-beta CDR3 regions from genomic DNA, and Illumina-compatible adaptors were added in the second step. TCR-beta immunosequencing was performed on an Illumina platform as a commercial immunoSEQ service. In the source study's methods: Repertoires were summarised as Top 10 Clones, the percentage of T-cell templates from the ten most frequent sequences, and productive clonality. Productive clonality had a range of 0 to 1, where 1 means a monoclonal population. Using log10 scatter plots, tumour-associated clones were identified as sequences that made up at least 0.1% of tumour T-cell templates yet were absent from the matched non-adjacent lung. Analyses were done in GraphPad Prism7 and R, with Student's t-tests for two-group comparisons, ANOVA for stages, and linear regression for relationships. TCRdb carries this immuneACCESS record with in-frame sequences only. Its versions omit some clonotypes, under half of them owing to an unresolved V gene in the studies checked, with the rest unexplained. That table is the source of V, J and clone size, and D and trimming were worked out from the DNA. For this sample there are some 2,600 clones; over 65% appear just once. Approximately 10% of the sample is in the top ten clones.

The CDR3 contains 15 residues, cysteine and phenylalanine counted. Only CDR3 DNA is held: 45 bases, read in frame from base 1. Based on the germline V gene, the CDR1 and CDR2 sequences are SGDLS and YYNGEE. The junction shows trimming of 4 bases on V and 2 bases on J, and the gene matches do not reach 6 bases of it. Of note for this clone: The antigen it recognizes is unknown. Base quality data are lacking; no much larger clone is found one base away.

Genomic DNA was extracted with the QIAamp DNA kit from frozen aliquots of unsorted single-cell suspensions. Tumour samples were surgically resected non-small cell lung cancer tissue. Tissues arrived within 2 hours of resection and were immediately processed into single-cell suspensions. Tissue was broken up mechanically, digested enzymatically with DNase I, collagenase I and hyaluronidase for 25 to 35 minutes at 37 degrees C, and then filtered and RBC-lysed. This sequence uses TRBV9 and TRBJ2-3; 8 of the junction bases match TRBD1. Sequencing used lung tumor tissue. This receptor was identified in a human donor with non-small cell lung cancer. The CDR3 reads as follows: CASSSRTGYTDTQYF. The DNA sequence reads TGTGCCAGCAGCTCTCGGACAGGGTACACAGATACGCAGTATTTT.